The clone carrying this T cell receptor beta chain came up many times. The antigen remains unidentified. The data stem from a study of T cells after yellow fever vaccination. Notes on the study in general: Most primary-vaccination clones reappeared after the booster (approximately 95% CD4, 75% to 90% CD8). A minor fraction of clonotypes spanned both CD4 and CD8 compartments.

Production of TCR cDNA was by 5'RACE template switching, which also added a universal primer site and UMIs. TCRdb recomputed calls from the 5' RACE reads with MiXCR, one row per CDR3 protein. The profile shows around 63,000 distinct CDR3 sequences, 6.5% to 9% of them singletons. Germline values: CDR1 DFQATT, CDR2 SNEGSKA (reference sequence). CDR3 length: 17 residues. V shed 1 base and J shed 0 bases, with 17 bases lying between them. This receptor was obtained from a man aged 25-45 years who received the YFV17D yellow fever vaccine. V gene TRBV20-1 combines with J gene TRBJ2-3; a weak D match, TRBD2 (5 bases). The input for sequencing was CD8+ T cells sorted from PBMCs, taken 15 days after the yellow fever booster vaccination. The CDR3 DNA sequence: TGCAGTGCTAGAGGTGTGGGTTGGGGAGCTAGCACAGATACGCAGTATTTT. Amino acids: CSARGVGWGASTDTQYF.